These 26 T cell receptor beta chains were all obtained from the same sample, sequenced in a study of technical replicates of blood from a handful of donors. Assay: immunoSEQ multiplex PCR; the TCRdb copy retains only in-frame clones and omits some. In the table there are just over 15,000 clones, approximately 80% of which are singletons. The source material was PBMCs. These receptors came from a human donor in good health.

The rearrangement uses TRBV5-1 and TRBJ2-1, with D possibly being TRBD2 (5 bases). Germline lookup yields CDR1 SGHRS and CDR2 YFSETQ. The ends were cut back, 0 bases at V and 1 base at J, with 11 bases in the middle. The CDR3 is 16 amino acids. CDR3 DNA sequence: TGCGCCAGCAGCTTGGAGAGCCGGGGTTCCTACAATGAGCAGTTCTTC. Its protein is CASSLESRGSYNEQFF.

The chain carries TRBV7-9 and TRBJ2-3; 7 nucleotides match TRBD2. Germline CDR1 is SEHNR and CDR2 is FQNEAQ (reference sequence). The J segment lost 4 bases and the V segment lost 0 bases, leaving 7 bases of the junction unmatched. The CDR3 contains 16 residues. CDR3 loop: CASSLAAGRHADTQYF. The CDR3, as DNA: TGTGCCAGCAGCTTAGCAGCGGGACGGCACGCAGATACGCAGTATTTT.

The CDR3 coding sequence is TGTGCCAGCAGTGAAGAGGGACAGGGCTTTGGCTACACCTTC. The encoded protein is CASSEEGQGFGYTF. The V gene is TRBV2, the J gene TRBJ1-2, with 9 nucleotides matching TRBD1. With 1 base clipped from V and 7 bases from J, the junction kept 4 bases outside the gene matches. The V gene's germline CDR1 is SNHLY and CDR2 FYNNEI. The CDR3 sequence is 14 residues long. The full variable domain, its missing parts supplied by reference TRBV2 and TRBJ1-2, is EPEVTQTPSHQVTQMGQEVILRCVPISNHLYFYWYRQILGQKVEFLVSFYNNEISEKSEIFDDQFSVERPDGSNFTLKIRSTKLEDSAMYFCASSEEGQGFGYTFGSGTRLTVV.

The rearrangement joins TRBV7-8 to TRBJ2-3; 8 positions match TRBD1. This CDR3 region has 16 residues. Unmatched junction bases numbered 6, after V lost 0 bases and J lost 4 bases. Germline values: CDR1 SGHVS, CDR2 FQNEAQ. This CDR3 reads CASSLAEAGGADTQYF. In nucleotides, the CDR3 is TGTGCCAGCAGCTTAGCGGAGGCAGGGGGCGCAGATACGCAGTATTTT. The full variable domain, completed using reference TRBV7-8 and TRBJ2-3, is GAGVSQSPRYKVAKRGQDVALRCDPISGHVSLFWYQQALGQGPEFLTYFQNEAQLDKSGLPSDRFFAERPEGSVSTLKIQRTQQEDSAVYLCASSLAEAGGADTQYFGPGTRLTVL.

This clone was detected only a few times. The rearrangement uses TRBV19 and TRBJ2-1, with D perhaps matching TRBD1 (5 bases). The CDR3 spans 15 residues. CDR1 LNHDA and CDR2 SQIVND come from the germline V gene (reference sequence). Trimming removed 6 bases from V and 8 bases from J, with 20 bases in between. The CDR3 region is CASRGGPRDSDEQFF. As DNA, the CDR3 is TGTGCCAGTAGGGGTGGTCCACGAGACAGTGATGAGCAGTTCTTC.

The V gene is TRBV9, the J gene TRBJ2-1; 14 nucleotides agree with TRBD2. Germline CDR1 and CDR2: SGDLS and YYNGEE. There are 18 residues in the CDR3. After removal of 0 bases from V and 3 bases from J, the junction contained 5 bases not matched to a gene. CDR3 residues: CASSVATGTSGSYNEQFF. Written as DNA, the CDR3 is TGTGCCAGCAGCGTAGCTACCGGGACTAGCGGGAGCTACAATGAGCAGTTCTTC. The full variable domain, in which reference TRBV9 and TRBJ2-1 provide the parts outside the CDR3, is DSGVTQTPKHLITATGQRVTLRCSPRSGDLSVYWYQQSLDQGLQFLIQYYNGEERAKGNILERFSAQQFPDLHSELNLSSLELGDSALYFCASSVATGTSGSYNEQFFGPGTRLTVL.

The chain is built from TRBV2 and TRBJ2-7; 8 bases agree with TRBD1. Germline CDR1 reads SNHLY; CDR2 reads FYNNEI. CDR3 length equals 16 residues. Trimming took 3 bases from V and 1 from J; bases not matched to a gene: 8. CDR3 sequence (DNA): TGTGCCAGCAGTGACCCCGGACAGGGCCTTTCCTACGAGCAGTACTTC. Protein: CASSDPGQGLSYEQYF.

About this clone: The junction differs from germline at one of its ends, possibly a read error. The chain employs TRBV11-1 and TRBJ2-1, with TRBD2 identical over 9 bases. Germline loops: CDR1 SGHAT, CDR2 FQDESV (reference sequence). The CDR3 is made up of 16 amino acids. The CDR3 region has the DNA TGTGTCAGCAGCCCCGAAGCGCGGGAGGGACACAATGAGCAGTTCTTC. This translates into CVSSPEAREGHNEQFF.

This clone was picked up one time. The CDR3 DNA reads TGTGCCAGCAGCTTCAGGGGGTCAACAGATACGCAGTATTTT. Translating it yields CASSFRGSTDTQYF. The chain joins TRBV28 to TRBJ2-3; 7 bases are a match to TRBD1. The germline V gene encodes CDR1 MDHEN and CDR2 SYDVKM. V dropped 6 bases and J dropped 3; count of bases not matched to a gene: 6. The CDR3 loop spans 14 amino acids.

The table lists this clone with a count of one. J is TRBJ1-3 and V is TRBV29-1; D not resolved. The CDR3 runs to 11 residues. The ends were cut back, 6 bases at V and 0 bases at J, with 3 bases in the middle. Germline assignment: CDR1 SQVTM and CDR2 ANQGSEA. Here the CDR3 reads CSVLSGNTIYF. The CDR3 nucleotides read TGCAGCGTCCTCTCTGGAAACACCATATATTTT. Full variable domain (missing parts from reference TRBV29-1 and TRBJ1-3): SAVISQKPSRDICQRGTSLTIQCQVDSQVTMMFWYRQQPGQSLTLIATANQGSEATYESGFVIDKFPISRPNLTFSTLTVSNMSPEDSSIYLCSVLSGNTIYFGEGSWLTVV.

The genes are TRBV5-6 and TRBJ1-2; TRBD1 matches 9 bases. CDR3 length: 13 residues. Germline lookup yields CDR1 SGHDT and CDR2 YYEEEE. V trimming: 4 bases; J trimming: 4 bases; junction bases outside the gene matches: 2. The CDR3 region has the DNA TGTGCCAGCAGCCGGGACAGGGCCTATGGCTACACCTTC. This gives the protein CASSRDRAYGYTF. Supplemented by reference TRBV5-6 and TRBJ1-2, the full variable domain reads DAGVTQSPTHLIKTRGQQVTLRCSPKSGHDTVSWYQQALGQGPQFIFQYYEEEERQRGNFPDRFSGHQFPNYSSELNVNALLLGDSALYLCASSRDRAYGYTFGSGTRLTVV.

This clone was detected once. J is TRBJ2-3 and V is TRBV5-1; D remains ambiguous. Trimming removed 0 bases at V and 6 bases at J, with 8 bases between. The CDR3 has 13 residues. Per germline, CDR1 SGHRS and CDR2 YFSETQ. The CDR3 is CASSLAARDTQYF. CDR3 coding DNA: TGCGCCAGCAGCTTGGCTGCTAGGGATACGCAGTATTTT.

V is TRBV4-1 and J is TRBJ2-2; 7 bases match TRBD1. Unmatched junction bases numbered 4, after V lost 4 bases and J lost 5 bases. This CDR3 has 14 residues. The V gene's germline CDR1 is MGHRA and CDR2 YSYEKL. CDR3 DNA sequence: TGCGCCAGCAGCCCGGACAGGACAACCGGGGAGCTGTTTTTT. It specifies CASSPDRTTGELFF.

CDR3 residues: CASSLGIDEQFF. CDR3 in DNA: TGTGCCAGCAGCTTGGGCATCGATGAGCAGTTCTTC. The V gene is TRBV7-6, the J gene TRBJ2-1; D is unresolved. Looked up from germline, CDR1 is SGHVS and CDR2 is FNYEAQ. The CDR3 sequence is 12 residues long. V lost 3 bases, J lost 8 bases, and 8 bases lay in between.

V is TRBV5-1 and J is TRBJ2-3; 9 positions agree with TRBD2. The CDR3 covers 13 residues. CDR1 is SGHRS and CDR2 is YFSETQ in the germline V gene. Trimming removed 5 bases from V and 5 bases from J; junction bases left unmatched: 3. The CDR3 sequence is CASRREGGDTQYF. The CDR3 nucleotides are TGCGCCAGCAGGCGGGAGGGTGGAGATACGCAGTATTTT.

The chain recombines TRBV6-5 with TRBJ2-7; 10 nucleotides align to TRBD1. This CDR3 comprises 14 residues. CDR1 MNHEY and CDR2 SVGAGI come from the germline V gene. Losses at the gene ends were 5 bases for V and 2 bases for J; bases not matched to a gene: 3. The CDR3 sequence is CASSRTGGAYEQYF. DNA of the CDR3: TGTGCCAGCAGTCGGACAGGGGGTGCCTACGAGCAGTACTTC.

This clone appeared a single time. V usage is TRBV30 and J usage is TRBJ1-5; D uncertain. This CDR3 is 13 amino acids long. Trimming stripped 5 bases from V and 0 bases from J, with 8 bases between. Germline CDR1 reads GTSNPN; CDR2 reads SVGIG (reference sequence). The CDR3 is CAWGRDSNQPQHF. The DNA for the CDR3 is TGTGCCTGGGGGAGGGATAGCAATCAGCCCCAGCATTTT. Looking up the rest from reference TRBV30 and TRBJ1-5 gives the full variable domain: SQTIHQWPATLVQPVGSPLSLECTVEGTSNPNLYWYRQAAGRGLQLLFYSVGIGQISSEVPQNLSASRPQDRQFILSSKKLLLSDSGFYLCAWGRDSNQPQHFGDGTRLSIL.

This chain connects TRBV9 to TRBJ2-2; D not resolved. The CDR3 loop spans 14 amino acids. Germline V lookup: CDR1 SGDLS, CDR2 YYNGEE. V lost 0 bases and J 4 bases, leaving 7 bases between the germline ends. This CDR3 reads CASSVDGRTGELFF. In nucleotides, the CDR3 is TGTGCCAGCAGCGTAGACGGTCGCACCGGGGAGCTGTTTTTT.

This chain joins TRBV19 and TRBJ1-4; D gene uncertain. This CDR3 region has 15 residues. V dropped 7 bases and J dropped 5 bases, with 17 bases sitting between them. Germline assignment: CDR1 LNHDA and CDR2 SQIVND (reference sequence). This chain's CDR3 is CASNEQFRPNEKLFF. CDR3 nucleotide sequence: TGTGCCAGTAATGAACAGTTTCGGCCAAATGAAAAACTGTTTTTT.

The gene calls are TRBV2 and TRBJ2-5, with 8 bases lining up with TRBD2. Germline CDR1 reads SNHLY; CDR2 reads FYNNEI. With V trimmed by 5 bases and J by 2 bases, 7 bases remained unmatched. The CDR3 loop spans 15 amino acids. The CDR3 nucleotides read TGTGCCAGCAGTCGACTAGCGCTTCCTCAAGAGACCCAGTACTTC. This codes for CASSRLALPQETQYF.

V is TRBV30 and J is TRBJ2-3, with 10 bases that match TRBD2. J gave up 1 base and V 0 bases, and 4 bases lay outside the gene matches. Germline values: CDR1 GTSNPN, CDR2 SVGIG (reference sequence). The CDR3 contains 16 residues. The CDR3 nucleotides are TGTGCCTGGAGTGTATCCCTAGCGGGAGGCACAGATACGCAGTATTTT. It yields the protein CAWSVSLAGGTDTQYF.

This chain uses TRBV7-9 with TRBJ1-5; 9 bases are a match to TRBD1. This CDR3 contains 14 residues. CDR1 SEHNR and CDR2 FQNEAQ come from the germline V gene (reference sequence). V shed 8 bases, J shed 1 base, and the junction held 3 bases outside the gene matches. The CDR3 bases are TGTGCCAGCGGCGGGACAGGGAGCAATCAGCCCCAGCATTTT. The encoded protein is CASGGTGSNQPQHF.

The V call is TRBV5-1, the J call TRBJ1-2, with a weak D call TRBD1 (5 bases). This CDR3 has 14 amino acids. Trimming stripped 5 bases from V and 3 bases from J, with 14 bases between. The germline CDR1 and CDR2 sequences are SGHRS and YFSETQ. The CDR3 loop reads CASRTGRVDYGYTF. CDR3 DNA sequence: TGCGCCAGCAGAACGGGCAGGGTTGACTATGGCTACACCTTC.

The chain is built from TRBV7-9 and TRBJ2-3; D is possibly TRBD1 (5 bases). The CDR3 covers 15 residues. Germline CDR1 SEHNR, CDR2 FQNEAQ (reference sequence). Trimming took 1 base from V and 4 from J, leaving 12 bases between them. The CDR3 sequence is CASSLGQGNADTQYF. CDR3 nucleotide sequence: TGTGCCAGCAGCTTAGGGCAGGGAAACGCAGATACGCAGTATTTT.

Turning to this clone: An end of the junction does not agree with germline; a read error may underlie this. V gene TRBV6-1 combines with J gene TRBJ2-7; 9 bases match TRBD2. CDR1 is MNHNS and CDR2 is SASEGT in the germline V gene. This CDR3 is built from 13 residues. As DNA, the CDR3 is TGTGCCAGCAGAGAAGCGGGAGGTAACGAGCAGTACTTC. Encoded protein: CASREAGGNEQYF.

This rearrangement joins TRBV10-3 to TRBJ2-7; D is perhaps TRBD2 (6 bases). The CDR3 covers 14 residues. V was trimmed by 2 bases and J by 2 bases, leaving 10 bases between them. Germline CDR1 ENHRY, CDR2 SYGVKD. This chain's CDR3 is CAISETGGTYEQYF. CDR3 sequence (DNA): TGTGCCATCAGTGAGACAGGCGGGACCTACGAGCAGTACTTC.